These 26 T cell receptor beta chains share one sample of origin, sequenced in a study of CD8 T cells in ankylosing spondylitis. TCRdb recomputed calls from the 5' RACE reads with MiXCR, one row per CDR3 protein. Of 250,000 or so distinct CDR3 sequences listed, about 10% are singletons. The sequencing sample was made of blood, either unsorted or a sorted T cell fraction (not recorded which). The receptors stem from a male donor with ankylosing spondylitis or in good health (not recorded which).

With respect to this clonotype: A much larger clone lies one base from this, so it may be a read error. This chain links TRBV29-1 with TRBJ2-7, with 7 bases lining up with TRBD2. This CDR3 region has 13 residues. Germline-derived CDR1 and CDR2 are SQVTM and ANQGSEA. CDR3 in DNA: TGCAGCGCATCAGGCGGGGGATCCTACGCGCAGTACTTC. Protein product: CSASGGGSYAQYF.

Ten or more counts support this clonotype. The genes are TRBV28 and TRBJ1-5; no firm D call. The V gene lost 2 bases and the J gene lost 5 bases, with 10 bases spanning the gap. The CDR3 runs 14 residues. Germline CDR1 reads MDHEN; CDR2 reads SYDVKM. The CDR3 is CASSLHGWDQPQHF. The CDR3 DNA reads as TGTGCCAGCAGTTTACACGGGTGGGATCAGCCCCAGCATTTT.

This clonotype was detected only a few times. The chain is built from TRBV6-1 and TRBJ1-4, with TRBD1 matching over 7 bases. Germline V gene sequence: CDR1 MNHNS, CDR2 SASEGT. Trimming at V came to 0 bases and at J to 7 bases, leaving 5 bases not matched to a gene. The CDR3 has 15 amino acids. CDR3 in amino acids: CASSEALQGSEKLFF. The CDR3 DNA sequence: TGTGCCAGCAGTGAAGCTTTACAGGGGAGTGAAAAACTGTTTTTT.

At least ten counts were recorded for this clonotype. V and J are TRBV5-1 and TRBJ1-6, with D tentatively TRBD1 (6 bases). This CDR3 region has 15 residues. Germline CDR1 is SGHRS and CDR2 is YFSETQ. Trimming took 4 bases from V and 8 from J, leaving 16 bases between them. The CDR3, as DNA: TGCGCCAGCAGCCTTGCCGGGACAAGAGATTCACCCCTCCACTTT. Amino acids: CASSLAGTRDSPLHF.

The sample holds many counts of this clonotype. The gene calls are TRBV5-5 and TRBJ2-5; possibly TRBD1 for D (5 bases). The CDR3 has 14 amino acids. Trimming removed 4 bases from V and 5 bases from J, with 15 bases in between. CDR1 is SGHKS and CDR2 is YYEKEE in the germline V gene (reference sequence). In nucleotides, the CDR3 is TGTGCCAGCAGCCCCGACAGTGCAAGGGAGACCCAGTACTTC. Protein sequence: CASSPDSARETQYF.

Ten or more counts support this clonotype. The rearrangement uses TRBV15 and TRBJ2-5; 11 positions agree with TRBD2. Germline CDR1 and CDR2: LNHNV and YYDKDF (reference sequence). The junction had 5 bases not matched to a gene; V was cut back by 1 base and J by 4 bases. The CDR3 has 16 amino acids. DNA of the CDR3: TGTGCCACCAGCAGAGGTCTTAGCGGGGGGGCAGAGACCCAGTACTTC. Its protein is CATSRGLSGGAETQYF.

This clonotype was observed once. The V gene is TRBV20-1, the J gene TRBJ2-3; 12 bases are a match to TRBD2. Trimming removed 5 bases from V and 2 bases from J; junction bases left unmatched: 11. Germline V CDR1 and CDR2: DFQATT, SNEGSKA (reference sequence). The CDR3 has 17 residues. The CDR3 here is CSALLAGGTFHTDTQYF. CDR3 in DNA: TGCAGTGCTCTTCTAGCGGGGGGGACCTTCCACACAGATACGCAGTATTTT.

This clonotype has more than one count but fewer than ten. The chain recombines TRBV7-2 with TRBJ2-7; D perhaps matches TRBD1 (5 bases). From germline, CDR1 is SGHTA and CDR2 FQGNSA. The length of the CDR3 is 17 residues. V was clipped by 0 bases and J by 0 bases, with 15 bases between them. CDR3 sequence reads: CASSLAMGWGLSYEQYF. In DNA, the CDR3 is TGTGCCAGCAGCTTAGCGATGGGGTGGGGCCTCTCCTACGAGCAGTACTTC.

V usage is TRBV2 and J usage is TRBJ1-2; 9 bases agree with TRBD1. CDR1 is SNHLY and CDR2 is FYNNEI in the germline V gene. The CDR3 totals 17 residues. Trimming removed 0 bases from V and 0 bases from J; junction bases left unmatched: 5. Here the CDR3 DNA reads TGTGCCAGCAGTGAAGCCCCGACAGGGGGAGCTAACTATGGCTACACCTTC. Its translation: CASSEAPTGGANYGYTF.

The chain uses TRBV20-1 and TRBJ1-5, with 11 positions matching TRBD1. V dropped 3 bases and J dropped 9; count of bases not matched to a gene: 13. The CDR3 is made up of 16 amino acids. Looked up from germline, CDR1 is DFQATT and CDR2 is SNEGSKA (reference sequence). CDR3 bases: TGCAGTGCTAGGGACCGGGACAGGGGGTTAGCACCGCCCCAGCATTTT. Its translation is CSARDRDRGLAPPQHF.

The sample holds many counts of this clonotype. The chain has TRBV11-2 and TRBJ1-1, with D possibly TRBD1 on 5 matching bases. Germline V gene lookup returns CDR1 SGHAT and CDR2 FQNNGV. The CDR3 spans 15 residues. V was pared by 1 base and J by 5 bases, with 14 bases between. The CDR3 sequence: CASSLGGGAGTEAFF. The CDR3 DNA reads TGTGCCAGCAGCTTAGGTGGGGGAGCGGGAACTGAAGCTTTCTTT. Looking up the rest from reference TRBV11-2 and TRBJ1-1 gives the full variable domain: EAGVAQSPRYKIIEKRQSVAFWCNPISGHATLYWYQQILGQGPKLLIQFQNNGVVDDSQLPKDRFSAERLKGVDSTLKIQPAKLEDSAVYLCASSLGGGAGTEAFFGQGTRLTVV.

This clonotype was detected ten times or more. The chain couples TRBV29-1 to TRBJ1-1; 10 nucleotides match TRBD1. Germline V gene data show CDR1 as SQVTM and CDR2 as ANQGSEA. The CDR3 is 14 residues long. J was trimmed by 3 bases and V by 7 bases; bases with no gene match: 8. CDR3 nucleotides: TGCAGCGCCCAGACAGGGGGCAGGGACACTGAAGCTTTCTTT. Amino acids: CSAQTGGRDTEAFF.

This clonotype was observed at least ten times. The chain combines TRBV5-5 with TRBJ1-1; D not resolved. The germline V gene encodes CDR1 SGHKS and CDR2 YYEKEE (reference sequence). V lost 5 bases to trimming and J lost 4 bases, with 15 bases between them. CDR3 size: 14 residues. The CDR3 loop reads CASRSNFGFTEAFF. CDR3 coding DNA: TGTGCCAGCAGATCGAATTTTGGGTTCACTGAAGCTTTCTTT.

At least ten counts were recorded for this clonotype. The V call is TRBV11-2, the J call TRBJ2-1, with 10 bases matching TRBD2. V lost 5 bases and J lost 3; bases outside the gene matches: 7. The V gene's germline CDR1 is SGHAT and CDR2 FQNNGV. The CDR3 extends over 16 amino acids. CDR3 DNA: TGTGCCAGCAGCCCCTTGACTAGCGGGTACTACAATGAGCAGTTCTTC. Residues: CASSPLTSGYYNEQFF. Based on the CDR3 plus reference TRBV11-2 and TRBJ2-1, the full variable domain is EAGVAQSPRYKIIEKRQSVAFWCNPISGHATLYWYQQILGQGPKLLIQFQNNGVVDDSQLPKDRFSAERLKGVDSTLKIQPAKLEDSAVYLCASSPLTSGYYNEQFFGPGTRLTVL.

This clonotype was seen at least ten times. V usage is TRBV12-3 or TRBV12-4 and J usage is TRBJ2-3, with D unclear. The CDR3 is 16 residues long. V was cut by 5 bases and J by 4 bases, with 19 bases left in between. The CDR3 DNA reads TGTGCCAGCAGTCCCTCCCCTTTCAACAAAGCAGATACGCAGTATTTT. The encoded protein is CASSPSPFNKADTQYF.

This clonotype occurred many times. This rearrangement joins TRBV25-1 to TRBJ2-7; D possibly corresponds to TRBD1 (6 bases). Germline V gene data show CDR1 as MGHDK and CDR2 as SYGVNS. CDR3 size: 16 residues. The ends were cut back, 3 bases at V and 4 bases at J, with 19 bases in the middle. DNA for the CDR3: TGTGCCAGCAGTGATCCCAAGGGGCAGGGGAAGTACGAGCAGTACTTC. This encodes CASSDPKGQGKYEQYF.

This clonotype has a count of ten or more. The CDR3 DNA follows: TGTGCCAGCACCCAAAAACAGGGATACACTGAAGCTTTCTTT. This sequence encodes CASTQKQGYTEAFF. The chain has TRBV27 and TRBJ1-1; D may be TRBD1 (6 bases). Per the germline V gene, CDR1 is MNHEY and CDR2 is SMNVEV (reference sequence). V was cut by 7 bases and J by 3 bases, with 15 bases left in between. The CDR3 length is 14 residues.

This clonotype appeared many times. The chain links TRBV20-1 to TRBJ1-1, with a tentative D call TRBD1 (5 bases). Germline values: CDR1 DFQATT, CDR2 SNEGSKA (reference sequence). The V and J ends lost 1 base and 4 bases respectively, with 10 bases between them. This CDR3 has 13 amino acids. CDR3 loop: CSARGPGGTEAFF. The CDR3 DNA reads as TGCAGTGCTAGAGGACCGGGGGGCACTGAAGCTTTCTTT.

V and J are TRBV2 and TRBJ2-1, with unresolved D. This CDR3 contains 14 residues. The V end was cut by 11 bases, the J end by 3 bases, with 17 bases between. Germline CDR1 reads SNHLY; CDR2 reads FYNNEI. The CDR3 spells CASVGRFFYNEQFF. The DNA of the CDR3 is TGTGCCTCGGTCGGCAGGTTCTTCTACAATGAGCAGTTCTTC.

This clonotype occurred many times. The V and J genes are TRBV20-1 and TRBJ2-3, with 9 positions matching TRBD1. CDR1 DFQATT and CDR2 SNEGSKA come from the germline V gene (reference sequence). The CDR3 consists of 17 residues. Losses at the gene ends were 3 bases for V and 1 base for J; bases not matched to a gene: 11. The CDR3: CSASAWDREMGTDTQYF. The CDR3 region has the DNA TGCAGTGCTAGTGCTTGGGACAGGGAGATGGGCACAGATACGCAGTATTTT.

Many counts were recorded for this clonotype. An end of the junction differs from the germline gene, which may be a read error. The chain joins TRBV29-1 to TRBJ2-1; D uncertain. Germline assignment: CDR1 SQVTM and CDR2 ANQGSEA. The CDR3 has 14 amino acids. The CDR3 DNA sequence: TGCAGCGTCATTAAGGTGCTAGTCTACGATGAGCAGTTCTTC. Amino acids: CSVIKVLVYDEQFF.

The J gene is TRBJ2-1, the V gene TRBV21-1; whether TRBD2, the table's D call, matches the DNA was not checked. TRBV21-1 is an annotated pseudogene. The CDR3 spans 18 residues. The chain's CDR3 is CASGRTSGRPNRDNEQFF. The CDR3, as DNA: TGTGCCAGCGGACGGACTAGCGGGAGGCCCAACCGAGACAATGAGCAGTTCTTC.

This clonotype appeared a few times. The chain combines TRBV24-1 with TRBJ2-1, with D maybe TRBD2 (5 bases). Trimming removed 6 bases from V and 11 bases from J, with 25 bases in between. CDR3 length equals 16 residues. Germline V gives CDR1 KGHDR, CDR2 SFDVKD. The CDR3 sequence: CATSLFATGKNGKQFF. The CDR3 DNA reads TGTGCCACCAGTCTTTTTGCAACGGGAAAAAACGGAAAGCAGTTCTTC.

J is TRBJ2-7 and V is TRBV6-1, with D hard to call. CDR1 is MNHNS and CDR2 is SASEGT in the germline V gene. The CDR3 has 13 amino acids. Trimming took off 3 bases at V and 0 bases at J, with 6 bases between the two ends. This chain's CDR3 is CASSERTSYEQYF. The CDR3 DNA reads TGTGCCAGCAGTGAGAGAACCTCCTACGAGCAGTACTTC.

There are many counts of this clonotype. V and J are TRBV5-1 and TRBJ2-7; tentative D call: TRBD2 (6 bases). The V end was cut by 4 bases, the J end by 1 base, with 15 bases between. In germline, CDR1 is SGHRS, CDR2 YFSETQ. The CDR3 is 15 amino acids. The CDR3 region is CASSHGRDLSYEQYF. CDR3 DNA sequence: TGCGCCAGCAGCCATGGCCGGGACTTATCCTACGAGCAGTACTTC.

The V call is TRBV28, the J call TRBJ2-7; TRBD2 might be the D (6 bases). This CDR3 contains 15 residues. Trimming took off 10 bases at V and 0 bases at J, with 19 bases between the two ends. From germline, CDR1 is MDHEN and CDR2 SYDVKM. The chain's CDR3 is CAIRAGTRISYEQYF. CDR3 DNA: TGTGCCATCAGGGCGGGGACGCGCATCTCCTACGAGCAGTACTTC. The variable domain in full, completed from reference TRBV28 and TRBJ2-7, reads DVKVTQSSRYLVKRTGEKVFLECVQDMDHENMFWYRQDPGLGLRLIYFSYDVKMKEKGDIPEGYSVSREKKERFSLILESASTNQTSMYLCAIRAGTRISYEQYFGPGTRLTVT.